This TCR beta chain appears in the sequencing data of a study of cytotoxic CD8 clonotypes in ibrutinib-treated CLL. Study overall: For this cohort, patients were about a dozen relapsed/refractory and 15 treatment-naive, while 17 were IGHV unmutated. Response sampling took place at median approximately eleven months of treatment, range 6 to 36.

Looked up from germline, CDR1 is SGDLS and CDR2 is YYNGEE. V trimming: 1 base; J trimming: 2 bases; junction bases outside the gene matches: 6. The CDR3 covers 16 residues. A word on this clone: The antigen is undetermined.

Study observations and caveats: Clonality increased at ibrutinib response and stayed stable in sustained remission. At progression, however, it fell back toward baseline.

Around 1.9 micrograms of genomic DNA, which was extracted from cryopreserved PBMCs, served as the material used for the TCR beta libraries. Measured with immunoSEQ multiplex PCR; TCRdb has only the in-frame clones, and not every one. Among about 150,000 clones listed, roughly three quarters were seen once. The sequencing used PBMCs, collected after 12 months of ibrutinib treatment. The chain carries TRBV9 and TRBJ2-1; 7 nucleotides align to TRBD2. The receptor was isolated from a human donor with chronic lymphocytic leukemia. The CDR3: CASSVSGRHTYNEQFF. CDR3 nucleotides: TGTGCCAGCAGCGTATCCGGGAGGCATACCTACAATGAGCAGTTCTTC.